These 18 T cell receptor beta chains originate from one sample sequenced in a study of regulatory dendritic cells for organ transplantation. These receptors have no known antigen. Some clones are missing from TCRdb's copy, which holds only in-frame ones; the method was immunoSEQ multiplex PCR. This table has more than 9,500 clones, around 92% appearing once. Allogeneic regulatory or mature dendritic cells were co-cultured for more than 4 days with CFSE-labeled sorted T cells at 1:10. The sample consisted of naive CD8+ T cells from blood cultured with regulatory dendritic cells. Subset described: CD45RA+ naive T cells. The origin of the receptors is a human donor in good health.

The chain is built from TRBV4-1 and TRBJ1-5, with TRBD1 as a possible D gene (5 bases). The CDR3 contains 15 residues. Germline V gives CDR1 MGHRA, CDR2 YSYEKL. V was trimmed by 3 bases and J by 4 bases, leaving 13 bases between them. The CDR3 nucleotides read TGCGCCAGCAGCCAGGGGCCCCGTAGTAATCAGCCCCAGCATTTT. Translating it yields CASSQGPRSNQPQHF.

V is TRBV2 and J is TRBJ2-3, with D tentatively TRBD2 (6 bases). This CDR3 is 13 amino acids long. Germline-derived CDR1 and CDR2 are SNHLY and FYNNEI. Trimming removed 7 bases from V and 6 bases from J, with 14 bases in between. CDR3 coding DNA: TGTGCCAGCAACGGCGGGGAATTGGATACGCAGTATTTT. It encodes CASNGGELDTQYF.

This CDR3 is CASSQDGWEADEQFF. The CDR3 nucleotides are TGCGCCAGCAGCCAAGATGGATGGGAGGCCGATGAGCAGTTCTTC. V usage is TRBV4-3 and J usage is TRBJ2-1, with a weak D call TRBD2 (6 bases). Trimming took 0 bases from V and 8 from J, leaving 14 bases between them. Germline V gives CDR1 LGHNA, CDR2 YSLEER. The CDR3 runs 15 residues.

The genes are TRBV7-8 and TRBJ2-2; D possibly corresponds to TRBD1 (6 bases). Germline V lookup: CDR1 SGHVS, CDR2 FQNEAQ. The CDR3 has 18 residues. Trimming stripped 0 bases from V and 5 bases from J, with 19 bases between. CDR3 DNA sequence: TGTGCCAGCAGCTTAGCCCTCTTGTCCACAGGGAGAACCGGGGAGCTGTTTTTT. It codes for CASSLALLSTGRTGELFF.

The chain is built from TRBV2 and TRBJ1-2; 7 nucleotides match TRBD1. The V segment lost 4 bases and the J segment 7 bases; nucleotides outside the gene matches: 15. This CDR3 has 16 amino acids. Germline V gives CDR1 SNHLY, CDR2 FYNNEI. CDR3 protein: CASSVPGGASERGYTF. As DNA, the CDR3 is TGTGCCAGCAGTGTTCCAGGGGGAGCGTCTGAACGTGGCTACACCTTC.

This chain uses TRBV4-3 with TRBJ1-1; TRBD1 matches at 11 bases. Trimming removed 1 base from V and 3 bases from J; junction bases left unmatched: 4. Germline CDR1 LGHNA, CDR2 YSLEER. CDR3 length: 16 amino acids. CDR3 coding DNA: TGCGCCAGCAGCCAAGGGACAGGGGGCTTTGACACTGAAGCTTTCTTT. It encodes CASSQGTGGFDTEAFF.

The chain carries TRBV9 and TRBJ2-7, with TRBD1 as a possible D gene (6 bases). The V end lost 0 bases, the J end lost 4 bases, and 14 bases lay between the germline ends. The CDR3 totals 15 residues. Germline V gives CDR1 SGDLS, CDR2 YYNGEE. The CDR3 nucleotides read TGTGCCAGCAGCGTAGCCCCGGGACAAATATACGAGCAGTACTTC. Its protein product is CASSVAPGQIYEQYF.

The J gene is TRBJ2-1, the V gene TRBV13; D is unresolved. Germline CDR1 reads PRHDT; CDR2 reads FYEKMQ (reference sequence). This CDR3 region has 14 residues. V was cut by 5 bases and J by 0 bases, with 8 bases left in between. As DNA, the CDR3 is TGTGCCAGCAGCGCCGAGAGCTCCTACAATGAGCAGTTCTTC. Translation: CASSAESSYNEQFF.

The DNA of the CDR3 is TGTGCCAGCGGGACGACAGGGGGGTACAATGAGCAGTTCTTC. This translates into CASGTTGGYNEQFF. J is TRBJ2-1 and V is TRBV6-1, with 9 bases identical to TRBD1. With 8 bases clipped from V and 4 bases from J, the junction kept 6 bases outside the gene matches. Germline V gene sequence: CDR1 MNHNS, CDR2 SASEGT. The CDR3 is 14 amino acids.

The genes are TRBV5-5 and TRBJ1-2; possible D gene TRBD1, 5 bases. The CDR3 length is 14 residues. Trimming removed 0 bases at V and 8 bases at J, with 14 bases between. The germline gives CDR1 SGHKS, CDR2 YYEKEE (reference sequence). The CDR3 DNA is TGTGCCAGCAGCTTGGAAGTTGACGGGGGAGGCTACACCTTC. Amino acid sequence: CASSLEVDGGGYTF.

This chain joins TRBV6-5 and TRBJ2-7; 10 bases map to TRBD2. The V and J ends lost 6 bases and 3 bases, in that order; junction bases with no gene match: 5. The germline gives CDR1 MNHEY, CDR2 SVGAGI. The CDR3 spans 14 residues. CDR3 bases: TGTGCCAGCAGCCCCTCTAGCGGGAGCTACGAGCAGTACTTC. It translates to CASSPSSGSYEQYF.

The chain joins TRBV19 to TRBJ2-5, with 9 positions matching TRBD2. The CDR3 covers 17 residues. CDR1 and CDR2 (germline): LNHDA, SQIVND (reference sequence). The ends lost 5 bases at V and 2 bases at J; junction bases unmatched: 12. The DNA for the CDR3 is TGTGCCAGTAGTGGGCTAGCGGGAACTTTGGGGCAAGAGACCCAGTACTTC. The encoded protein is CASSGLAGTLGQETQYF.

This chain joins TRBV4-2 and TRBJ1-2, with no clear D. Trimming removed 4 bases at V and 0 bases at J, with 12 bases between. This CDR3 has 15 amino acids. Germline CDR1 LGHNA, CDR2 YNFKEQ. CDR3 coding DNA: TGTGCCAGCAGCCCGTCGGTCCTGACTAACTATGGCTACACCTTC. This sequence encodes CASSPSVLTNYGYTF.

The chain links TRBV7-9 to TRBJ2-3; weak D call: TRBD2 (5 bases). CDR1 is SEHNR and CDR2 is FQNEAQ in the germline V gene (reference sequence). The germline V and J ends were trimmed by 5 bases and 0 bases, with 18 bases remaining between them. This CDR3 region has 17 residues. CDR3 residues: CASSPLGLGRSTDTQYF. For the CDR3, the DNA is TGTGCCAGCAGCCCCTTAGGCTTGGGGAGAAGCACAGATACGCAGTATTTT.

The table lists this clone with a few counts. The chain is built from TRBV11-2 and TRBJ2-7; the match to TRBD2 covers 9 bases. The CDR3 length is 15 residues. Germline-derived CDR1 and CDR2 are SGHAT and FQNNGV. Unmatched junction bases numbered 6, after V lost 4 bases and J lost 2 bases. CDR3 region: CASSSSAGGPYEQYF. DNA for the CDR3: TGTGCCAGCAGCTCCTCAGCGGGAGGCCCCTACGAGCAGTACTTC.

The V and J genes are TRBV9 and TRBJ2-7; D not certain. Germline V gene data show CDR1 as SGDLS and CDR2 as YYNGEE. Trimming pared 7 bases from V and 4 bases from J, leaving 9 bases between. There are 11 residues in the CDR3. This CDR3 reads CASGLDYEQYF. The CDR3 bases are TGTGCCAGCGGGTTGGATTACGAGCAGTACTTC.

This clone turned up a few times. The genes are TRBV27 and TRBJ1-5; the match to TRBD1 covers 9 bases. The CDR3 runs to 14 residues. With 8 bases clipped from V and 5 bases from J, the junction kept 7 bases outside the gene matches. Germline values: CDR1 MNHEY, CDR2 SMNVEV (reference sequence). In DNA, the CDR3 is TGTGCCAGCGGGGACAGGGAACGAGATCAGCCCCAGCATTTT. Translated: CASGDRERDQPQHF.

J is TRBJ2-1 and V is TRBV27; 11 bases map to TRBD2. This CDR3 contains 16 residues. V was pared by 5 bases and J by 2 bases, with 5 bases of the junction left unmatched. Germline loops: CDR1 MNHEY, CDR2 SMNVEV (reference sequence). CDR3 protein: CASSPSSGRAYNEQFF. In nucleotides, the CDR3 is TGTGCCAGCAGTCCAAGTAGCGGGAGGGCCTACAATGAGCAGTTCTTC.